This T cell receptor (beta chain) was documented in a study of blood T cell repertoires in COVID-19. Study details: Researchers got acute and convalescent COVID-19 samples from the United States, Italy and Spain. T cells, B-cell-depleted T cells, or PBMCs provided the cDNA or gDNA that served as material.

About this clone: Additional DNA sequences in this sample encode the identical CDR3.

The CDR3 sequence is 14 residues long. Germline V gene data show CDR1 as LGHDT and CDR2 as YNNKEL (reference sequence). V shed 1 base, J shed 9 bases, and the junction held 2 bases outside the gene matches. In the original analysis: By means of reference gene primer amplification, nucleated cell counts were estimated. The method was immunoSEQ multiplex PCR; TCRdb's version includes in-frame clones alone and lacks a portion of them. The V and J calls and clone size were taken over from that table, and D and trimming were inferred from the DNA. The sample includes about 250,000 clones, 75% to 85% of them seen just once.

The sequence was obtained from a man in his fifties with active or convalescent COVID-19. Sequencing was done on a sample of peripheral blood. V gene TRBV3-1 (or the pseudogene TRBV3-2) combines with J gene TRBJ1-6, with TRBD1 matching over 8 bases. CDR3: CASSQGTGRSPLHF. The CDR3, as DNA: TGTGCCAGCAGCCAAGGGACAGGGCGTTCACCCCTCCACTTT.